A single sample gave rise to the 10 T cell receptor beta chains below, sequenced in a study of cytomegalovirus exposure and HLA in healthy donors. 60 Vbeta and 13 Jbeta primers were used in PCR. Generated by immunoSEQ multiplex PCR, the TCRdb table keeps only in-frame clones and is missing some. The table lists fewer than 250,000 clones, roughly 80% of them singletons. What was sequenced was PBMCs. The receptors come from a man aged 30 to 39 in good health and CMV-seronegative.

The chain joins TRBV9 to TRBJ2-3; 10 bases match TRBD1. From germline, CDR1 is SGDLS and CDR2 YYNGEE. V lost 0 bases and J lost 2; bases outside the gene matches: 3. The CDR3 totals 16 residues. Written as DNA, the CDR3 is TGTGCCAGCAGCGTAGGGACAGGGGGTTCCACAGATACGCAGTATTTT. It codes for CASSVGTGGSTDTQYF.

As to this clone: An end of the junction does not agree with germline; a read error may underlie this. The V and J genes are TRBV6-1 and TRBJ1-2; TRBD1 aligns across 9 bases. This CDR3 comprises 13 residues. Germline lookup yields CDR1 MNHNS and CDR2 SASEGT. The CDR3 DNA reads TGTGCCAGCAGTGAAGGGGACAGGGCGGGGTCCTACTTC. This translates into CASSEGDRAGSYF.

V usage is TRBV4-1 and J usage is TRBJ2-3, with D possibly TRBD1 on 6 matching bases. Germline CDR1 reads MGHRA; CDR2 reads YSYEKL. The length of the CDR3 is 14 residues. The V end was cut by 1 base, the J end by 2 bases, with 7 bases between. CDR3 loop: CASSQGTATDTQYF. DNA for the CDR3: TGCGCCAGCAGCCAAGGGACAGCCACAGATACGCAGTATTTT.

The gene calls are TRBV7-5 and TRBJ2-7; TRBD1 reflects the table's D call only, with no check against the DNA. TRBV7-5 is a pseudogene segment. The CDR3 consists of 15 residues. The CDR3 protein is CARSLERTGRLEQYF. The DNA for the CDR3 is TGTGCCAGAAGCTTAGAGAGGACAGGGCGGCTCGAGCAGTACTTC.

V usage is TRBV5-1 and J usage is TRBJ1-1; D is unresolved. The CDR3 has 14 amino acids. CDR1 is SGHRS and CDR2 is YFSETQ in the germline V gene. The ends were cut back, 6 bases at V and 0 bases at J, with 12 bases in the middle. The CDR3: CASNFRDMNTEAFF. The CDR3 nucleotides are TGCGCCAGCAACTTTCGAGACATGAACACTGAAGCTTTCTTT.

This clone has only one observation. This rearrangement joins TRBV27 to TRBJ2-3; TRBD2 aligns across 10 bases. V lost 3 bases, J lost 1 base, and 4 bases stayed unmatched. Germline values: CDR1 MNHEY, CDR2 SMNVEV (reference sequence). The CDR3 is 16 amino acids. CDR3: CASSFTSGAGTDTQYF. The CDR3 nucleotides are TGTGCCAGCAGTTTCACTAGCGGGGCTGGCACAGATACGCAGTATTTT.

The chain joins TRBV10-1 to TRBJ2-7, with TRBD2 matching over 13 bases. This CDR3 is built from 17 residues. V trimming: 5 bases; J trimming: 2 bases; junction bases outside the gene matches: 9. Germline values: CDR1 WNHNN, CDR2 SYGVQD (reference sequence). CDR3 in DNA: TGCGCCAGCAGTTACTTCCAACTAGCGGGGGGGCCCTACGAGCAGTACTTC. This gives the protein CASSYFQLAGGPYEQYF.

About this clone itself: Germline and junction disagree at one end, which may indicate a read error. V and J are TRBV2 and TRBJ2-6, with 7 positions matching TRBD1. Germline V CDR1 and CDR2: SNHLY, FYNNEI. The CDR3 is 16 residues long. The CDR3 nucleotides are TGTGCCAGCTCTGGGGACAGACGCTCTGGGGCCAGCGTCCTGACTTTC. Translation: CASSGDRRSGASVLTF.

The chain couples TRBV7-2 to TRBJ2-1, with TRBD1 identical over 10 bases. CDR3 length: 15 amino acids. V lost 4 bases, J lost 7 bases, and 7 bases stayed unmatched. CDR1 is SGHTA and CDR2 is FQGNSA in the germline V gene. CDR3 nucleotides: TGTGCCAGCAGCTCAAGGGGACAGGGGTTTAATGAGCAGTTCTTC. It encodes CASSSRGQGFNEQFF.

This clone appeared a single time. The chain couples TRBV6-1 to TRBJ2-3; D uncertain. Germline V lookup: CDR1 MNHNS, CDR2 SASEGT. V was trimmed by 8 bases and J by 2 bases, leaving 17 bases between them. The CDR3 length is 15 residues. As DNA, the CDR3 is TGTGCCAGCGCCGTCGTCAGTCTCGTCACAGATACGCAGTATTTT. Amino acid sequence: CASAVVSLVTDTQYF.